What follows describes a single TCR beta chain. Its target is unknown. The data were obtained in a study of vaccination effects on CD4 cells after COVID-19. About the study: Sampling of a couple of convalescent patients took place 16 days and one week prior to vaccination. Study results and limitations: There was marked clonal contraction among infection- and vaccine-induced clones late after vaccination.

Method: immunoSEQ multiplex PCR; TCRdb's copy keeps in-frame clones and lacks some. The top ten hold around 5% of the sample, which has roughly 73,000 clones, 73% seen once. Ahead of sequencing, the ViraFEST assay grew antigen-specific CD4+ T cells using viral peptide pools. It was after more than 8 days of culture that CD4+ T cells were isolated. Convalescent patients had PCR-confirmed SARS-CoV-2 infection between March and December 2020. A peptide pool from HIV-1 Nef constituted the negative control culture. Per germline, CDR1 SGHDT and CDR2 YYEEEE. This CDR3 is built from 16 residues. The germline V and J ends were trimmed by 4 bases and 4 bases, with 20 bases remaining between them.

The clonotype comes from a human donor who had a prior SARS-CoV-2 infection. This chain uses TRBV5-6 with TRBJ1-2; the D is unclear. The specimen was CD4+ T cells from PBMCs cultured with HIV peptides, collected before COVID-19 vaccination. As to subset: HIV-1 Nef peptide pool negative control/reference culture. CDR3 nucleotide sequence: TGTGCCAGCAGCCGGTTGTCCATCTTGGAGAGCTATGGCTACACCTTC. This translates into CASSRLSILESYGYTF.